These 14 T cell receptor beta chains came from one sample sequenced in a study of CD8 T cells in ankylosing spondylitis. TCRdb processed the 5' RACE reads anew with MiXCR; each CDR3 protein has one entry. The table has some 150,000 distinct CDR3 sequences, over 10% seen once. The material sequenced was blood, either unsorted or a sorted T cell fraction (not recorded which). The receptors originated from a female donor with ankylosing spondylitis or in good health (not recorded which).

This clonotype was seen many times. This chain uses TRBV11-2 with TRBJ2-6; D is unresolved. CDR1 and CDR2 from the germline V gene are SGHAT and FQNNGV. The CDR3 runs 13 residues. Trimming shortened V by 5 bases and J by 3 bases, and 5 bases separated the two germline ends. The CDR3 nucleotides are TGTGCCAGCAGCAGAAGTGGGGCCAACGTCCTGACTTTC. Translation: CASSRSGANVLTF.

This clonotype occurred many times. V gene TRBV11-3 combines with J gene TRBJ2-7, with 8 bases fitting TRBD1. Germline V CDR1 and CDR2: SGHNT, YENEEA. The V gene end was trimmed by 1 base and the J gene end by 3 bases; junction bases not matched to a gene: 2. The CDR3 extends over 14 amino acids. The CDR3 is CASSLGTGHYEQYF. CDR3 coding DNA: TGTGCCAGCAGCTTAGGGACAGGGCACTACGAGCAGTACTTC.

In this sample, this clonotype turned up many times. The chain couples TRBV12-3 or TRBV12-4 to TRBJ2-5; D gene ambiguous. CDR3 length: 12 amino acids. V was cut by 5 bases and J by 5 bases, with 9 bases left in between. This chain's CDR3 is CASSPQQETQYF. The CDR3 DNA reads TGTGCCAGCAGTCCTCAGCAGGAGACCCAGTACTTC.

This clonotype was found many times. The V and J genes are TRBV7-3 and TRBJ2-3; 9 bases map to TRBD1. Trimming cost V 2 bases and J 4 bases; bases outside gene matches: 10. The CDR3 runs to 17 residues. In germline, CDR1 is SGHTA, CDR2 FQGTGA. The CDR3 loop is CASSLGGQGGWADTQYF. Written as DNA, the CDR3 is TGTGCCAGCAGCTTAGGGGGACAGGGAGGCTGGGCAGATACGCAGTATTTT.

This chain uses TRBV18 with TRBJ1-4, with D unresolved. From germline, CDR1 is KGHSH and CDR2 LQKENI. The CDR3 has 15 residues. V lost 1 base to trimming and J lost 7 bases, with 13 bases between them. CDR3 bases: TGTGCCAGCTCACCACGGAGGGTGAATGGTGAAAAACTGTTTTTT. This codes for CASSPRRVNGEKLFF.

This clonotype was seen many times. The rearrangement uses TRBV5-1 and TRBJ2-1; D remains ambiguous. Germline V gives CDR1 SGHRS, CDR2 YFSETQ. V was trimmed by 1 base and J by 7 bases, leaving 6 bases between them. The CDR3 runs 12 residues. As DNA, the CDR3 is TGCGCCAGCAGCTTGACTGATAATGAGCAGTTCTTC. Translated: CASSLTDNEQFF.

Notes on this clonotype: Possible read error: a much larger clone is one base away. The genes are TRBV5-1 and TRBJ2-7; D unclear. CDR3 length: 13 residues. Germline CDR1 and CDR2: SGHRS and YFSETQ. The CDR3 bases are TGCGCCAGCAGCTTCCTCGGGTCCTACGAGCAGTCCTTC. Amino acid sequence: CASSFLGSYEQSF. Looking up the rest from reference TRBV5-1 and TRBJ2-7 gives the full variable domain: KAGVTQTPRYLIKTRGQQVTLSCSPISGHRSVSWYQQTPGQGLQFLFEYFSETQRNKGNFPGRFSGRQFSNSRSEMNVSTLELGDSALYLCASSFLGSYEQSFGPGTRLTVT.

In this sample, this clonotype turned up many times. The V gene is TRBV28, the J gene TRBJ1-5; TRBD1 agrees at 9 bases. The germline V gene has CDR1 MDHEN and CDR2 SYDVKM. V shed 7 bases, J shed 3 bases, and the junction held 7 bases outside the gene matches. The CDR3 loop spans 15 amino acids. CDR3 region: CASTAGQGLNQPQHF. DNA for the CDR3: TGTGCCAGCACCGCGGGACAGGGTCTCAATCAGCCCCAGCATTTT.

The V call is TRBV20-1, the J call TRBJ2-2; 10 nucleotides match TRBD2. This CDR3 is built from 16 residues. The germline V gene has CDR1 DFQATT and CDR2 SNEGSKA (reference sequence). Trimming took 3 bases from V and 0 from J; bases not matched to a gene: 4. CDR3 amino acids: CSASSSGRPNTGELFF. CDR3 DNA sequence: TGCAGTGCTAGCTCTAGCGGGAGACCGAACACCGGGGAGCTGTTTTTT.

This clonotype was observed at least ten times. The V call is TRBV7-9, the J call TRBJ2-1; TRBD1 aligns across 8 bases. The germline gives CDR1 SEHNR, CDR2 FQNEAQ (reference sequence). The J segment lost 8 bases and the V segment lost 5 bases, leaving 5 bases of the junction unmatched. The CDR3 covers 13 residues. The CDR3 spells CASSRQGIDEQFF. CDR3 DNA: TGTGCCAGCAGCCGACAGGGGATAGATGAGCAGTTCTTC.

J is TRBJ2-1 and V is TRBV19; 10 bases agree with TRBD1. CDR1 and CDR2 from the germline V gene are LNHDA and SQIVND (reference sequence). The V segment lost 6 bases and the J segment 4 bases; nucleotides outside the gene matches: 6. The CDR3 runs to 15 residues. For the CDR3, the DNA is TGTGCCAGTAGCCTCGGACAGGGGGGATACAATGAGCAGTTCTTC. Residues: CASSLGQGGYNEQFF.

The rearrangement links TRBV7-8 to TRBJ2-7; D is unclear. Germline CDR1 is SGHVS and CDR2 is FQNEAQ. The CDR3 contains 12 residues. The V end was cut by 3 bases, the J end by 4 bases, with 7 bases between. The CDR3 DNA reads TGTGCCAGCAGCTTCTCTCGGTACGAGCAGTACTTC. Translated: CASSFSRYEQYF.

This clonotype was found many times. This chain uses TRBV12-3 or TRBV12-4 with TRBJ1-4; D is undetermined. The CDR3 is made up of 11 amino acids. V gave up 4 bases and J gave up 8 bases, with 5 bases separating them. CDR3 loop: CASSSQEKLFF. CDR3 bases: TGTGCCAGCAGTTCTCAGGAAAAACTGTTTTTT.

This clonotype was seen ten or more times. The rearrangement joins TRBV18 to TRBJ2-1; 7 nucleotides agree with TRBD1. Germline V gene data show CDR1 as KGHSH and CDR2 as LQKENI. There are 17 residues in the CDR3. J lost 7 bases, V lost 3 bases, and 15 bases had no gene match. CDR3 in amino acids: CASSPSEMTGSGNEQFF. CDR3 DNA: TGTGCCAGCTCACCCTCTGAGATGACAGGGTCTGGGAATGAGCAGTTCTTC.